This record covers a single TCR beta chain. As yet, its antigen is unknown. Other DNA sequences in the sample encode the same CDR3. This specimen comes from a study of neoadjuvant nivolumab and ipilimumab in lung cancer. Findings and caveats of the study: Higher pretherapy blood TCR richness went with higher resected-tumor richness. From pretherapy to surgery, tumor richness and clonality rose with dual therapy.

The CDR3 spans 16 residues. Germline values: CDR1 MGHDK, CDR2 SYGVNS. Trimming removed 8 bases at V and 1 base at J, with 21 bases between. TCRdb keeps only in-frame clones here, not all; method: immunoSEQ multiplex PCR. The sample shows 15,000 to 20,000 clones, around 86% of them seen only once. This TCR derives from an adult with non-small cell lung cancer. V gene TRBV25-1 combines with J gene TRBJ2-7; D not resolved. Sample: peripheral blood, taken before neoadjuvant nivolumab, alone or with ipilimumab. The CDR3 DNA reads TGTGCCAGCCTTTCCCCCTACGCCATCCATTCCTACGAGCAGTACTTC. Translation gives CASLSPYAIHSYEQYF.